These 13 T cell receptor beta chains originate from one sample sequenced in a study of identical twins. In TCRdb, the 5' RACE reads were re-called with MiXCR into one record per CDR3 protein. This sample yields around 280,000 distinct CDR3 sequences, of which under 9% are seen a single time; about 2.1% belongs to the top ten. These data also formed part of another study, on yellow fever vaccine responses in identical twins.

The specimen sequenced was memory (CD45RO+) T cells sorted from blood. Receptors originate from a woman under 30 in good health.

This clonotype was seen at least ten times. V gene TRBV20-1 combines with J gene TRBJ2-7; D remains ambiguous. This CDR3 is built from 15 residues. CDR1 and CDR2 (germline): DFQATT, SNEGSKA (reference sequence). V shed 5 bases and J shed 0 bases, with 17 bases lying between them. The CDR3 spells CSARPHSLGSYEQYF. DNA for the CDR3: TGCAGTGCTCGTCCCCACAGTTTGGGCTCCTACGAGCAGTACTTC.

The sample holds a few counts of this clonotype. The rearrangement uses TRBV28 and TRBJ1-4; D is ambiguous. The germline V and J ends were trimmed by 0 bases and 6 bases, with 2 bases remaining between them. The CDR3 consists of 12 residues. CDR1 and CDR2 from the germline V gene are MDHEN and SYDVKM. CDR3 DNA sequence: TGTGCCAGCAGTTTATGGGATGAAAAACTGTTTTTT. Its translation: CASSLWDEKLFF.

This clonotype has just a few counts. The chain is built from TRBV29-1 and TRBJ1-1; D gene uncertain. The CDR3 consists of 11 residues. The V end was cut by 8 bases, the J end by 1 base, with 8 bases between. CDR1 is SQVTM and CDR2 is ANQGSEA in the germline V gene. The CDR3 loop reads CSSEGNTEAFF. CDR3 nucleotide sequence: TGCAGCTCAGAGGGGAACACTGAAGCTTTCTTT.

This clonotype was recorded at least ten times. This chain connects TRBV4-2 to TRBJ2-1; tentatively, D is TRBD2 (6 bases). The V gene's germline CDR1 is LGHNA and CDR2 YNFKEQ. This CDR3 is 15 amino acids long. Trimming removed 4 bases at V and 7 bases at J, with 17 bases between. The CDR3 region is CASSPSFGRGNEQFF. As DNA, the CDR3 is TGTGCCAGCAGCCCATCGTTCGGGAGAGGGAATGAGCAGTTCTTC.

The chain recombines TRBV11-2 with TRBJ2-1; D gene unclear. Germline-derived CDR1 and CDR2 are SGHAT and FQNNGV. The CDR3 spans 15 residues. The V end lost 0 bases, the J end lost 5 bases, and 11 bases lay between the germline ends. The DNA of the CDR3 is TGTGCCAGCAGCTTAGAGGTACTTCCACACAATGAGCAGTTCTTC. Translation gives CASSLEVLPHNEQFF.

The chain recombines TRBV7-3 with TRBJ2-2, with a possible D match to TRBD2 (6 bases). The CDR3 runs 15 residues. With 3 bases removed from V and 1 base from J, the gap between germline ends came to 9 bases. Germline loops: CDR1 SGHTA, CDR2 FQGTGA. In DNA, the CDR3 is TGTGCCAGCAGCTTGGGACTCGAGAACACCGGGGAGCTGTTTTTT. Encoded protein: CASSLGLENTGELFF.

This clonotype was counted at least ten times. This chain links TRBV6-5 with TRBJ1-2, with TRBD1 matching over 11 bases. Germline V gene lookup returns CDR1 MNHEY and CDR2 SVGAGI. This CDR3 is built from 16 residues. J lost 7 bases, V lost 2 bases, and 9 bases had no gene match. The chain's CDR3 is CASSYQRTGGAGGYTF. The CDR3 DNA follows: TGTGCCAGCAGTTACCAGAGGACAGGGGGCGCGGGTGGCTACACCTTC.

This clonotype was found a few times. The chain recombines TRBV7-2 with TRBJ2-5; 9 bases are shared with TRBD2. Trimming at V came to 5 bases and at J to 4 bases, leaving 11 bases not matched to a gene. The CDR3 totals 16 residues. Per the germline V gene, CDR1 is SGHTA and CDR2 is FQGNSA. The CDR3 spells CASSTNPAGGSETQYF. CDR3 sequence (DNA): TGTGCCAGCAGCACGAATCCAGCGGGGGGCTCAGAGACCCAGTACTTC.

This clonotype was counted only a few times. The chain couples TRBV11-2 to TRBJ1-3, with 8 positions matching TRBD1. This CDR3 region has 16 residues. Per the germline V gene, CDR1 is SGHAT and CDR2 is FQNNGV. Trimming removed 3 bases from V and 3 bases from J; junction bases left unmatched: 7. This chain's CDR3 is CASSFREQGGGNTIYF. The CDR3 nucleotides read TGTGCCAGCAGCTTCCGTGAACAGGGGGGTGGAAACACCATATATTTT.

The chain recombines TRBV6-6 with TRBJ2-7; D remains ambiguous. There are 11 residues in the CDR3. V was cut by 5 bases and J by 5 bases, with 7 bases left in between. The germline V gene has CDR1 MNHNY and CDR2 SVGAGI (reference sequence). The CDR3 DNA sequence: TGTGCCAGCAGTGTTAGGAACGAGCAGTACTTC. The encoded protein is CASSVRNEQYF.

A few counts support this clonotype. The V gene is TRBV11-2, the J gene TRBJ2-7; 10 nucleotides match TRBD2. This CDR3 has 15 residues. The trim removed 5 bases at V and 4 bases at J, leaving 8 bases unmatched. CDR1 and CDR2 (germline): SGHAT, FQNNGV. CDR3 region: CASSPSAGGQYEQYV. CDR3 nucleotides: TGTGCCAGCAGCCCATCAGCGGGGGGGCAATACGAGCAGTACGTC.

Ten or more counts support this clonotype. The rearrangement links TRBV10-2 to TRBJ2-7, with D unclear. Trimming cost V 0 bases and J 12 bases, with 9 bases left between them. The CDR3 runs to 11 residues. CDR1 and CDR2 (germline): WSHSY, SAAADI. CDR3 DNA sequence: TGCGCCAGCAGTGAGTCGAACGTTGTGTACGTC. This translates into CASSESNVVYV.

This clonotype appeared a few times. The gene calls are TRBV6-4 and TRBJ2-3; TRBD2 agrees at 10 bases. The germline CDR1 and CDR2 sequences are MRHNA and SNTAGT. J was trimmed by 6 bases and V by 6 bases; bases with no gene match: 9. The length of the CDR3 is 15 residues. The CDR3 region is CASSPGTSAVDTQYF. DNA of the CDR3: TGTGCCAGCAGCCCCGGGACTAGCGCTGTGGATACGCAGTATTTT.